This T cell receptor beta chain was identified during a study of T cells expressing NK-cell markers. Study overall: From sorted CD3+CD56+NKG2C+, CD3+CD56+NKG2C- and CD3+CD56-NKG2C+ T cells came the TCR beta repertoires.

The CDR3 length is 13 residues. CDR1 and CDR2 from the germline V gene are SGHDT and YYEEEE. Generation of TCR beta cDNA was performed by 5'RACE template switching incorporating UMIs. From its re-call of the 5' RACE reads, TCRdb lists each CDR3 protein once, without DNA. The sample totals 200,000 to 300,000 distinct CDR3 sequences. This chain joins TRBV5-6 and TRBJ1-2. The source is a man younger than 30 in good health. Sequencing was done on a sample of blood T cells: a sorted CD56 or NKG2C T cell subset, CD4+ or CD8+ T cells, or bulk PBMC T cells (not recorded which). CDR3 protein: CASSRGSEHGYTF.